Below are 3 T cell receptor beta chains sequenced from a single sample in a study of OX40 agonist ivuxolimab in advanced cancers. Measured with immunoSEQ multiplex PCR; TCRdb has only the in-frame clones, and not every one. The data show tens of thousands of clones, roughly 85% seen once. The material was CD4+ or CD8+ T cells sorted from blood, obtained in a trial of the OX40 agonist ivuxolimab. These receptor sequences come from an adult with an advanced solid tumor such as melanoma, head and neck, liver or kidney cancer.

The CDR3 region is CASRGIYEQYF. CDR3 coding DNA: TGTGCCAGCAGGGGAATCTACGAGCAGTACTTC. The chain couples TRBV6-6 to TRBJ2-7, with no clear D. Germline V lookup: CDR1 MNHNY, CDR2 SVGAGI (reference sequence). Trimming removed 6 bases at V and 3 bases at J, with 6 bases between. The CDR3 length is 11 residues.

This chain uses TRBV4-1 with TRBJ2-5; TRBD2 matches 7 bases. CDR1 MGHRA and CDR2 YSYEKL come from the germline V gene. The CDR3 sequence is 16 residues long. The V gene end was trimmed by 0 bases and the J gene end by 5 bases; junction bases not matched to a gene: 9. The CDR3 reads CASSQDITAGRETQYF. CDR3 coding DNA: TGCGCCAGCAGCCAAGATATCACGGCCGGGAGGGAGACCCAGTACTTC.

This clone has a handful of counts. This chain uses TRBV6-5 with TRBJ1-5; D is unresolved. Germline V lookup: CDR1 MNHEY, CDR2 SVGAGI. Trimming took off 5 bases at V and 3 bases at J, with 8 bases between the two ends. This CDR3 contains 13 residues. The CDR3 bases are TGTGCCAGCAGTGGAAGAGACAATCAGCCCCAGCATTTT. It encodes CASSGRDNQPQHF.